This note documents a single TCR beta chain sequence. Its specificity is unknown. The V gene end was trimmed by 1 base and the J gene end by 5 bases; junction bases not matched to a gene: 5. This CDR3 comprises 15 residues. The V gene's germline CDR1 is LGHNA and CDR2 YNFKEQ. Use of 60 Vbeta and 13 Jbeta primers characterized the PCR. This table comes from immunoSEQ multiplex PCR, and its TCRdb copy is limited to in-frame clones, with some not included. Among about 130,000 clones listed, 70% to 85% were seen once. These data come from a study of cytomegalovirus exposure and HLA in healthy donors. Overall study results and limits: Another analysis was done later, and it associated around 16,000 TCR beta sequences with HLA alleles at 0.05 false discovery rate.

Specimen: PBMCs. The gene calls are TRBV4-2 and TRBJ2-7; 10 bases align to TRBD2. The clonotype comes from a female donor in good health and CMV-seronegative. The CDR3 spells CASSQVSSGSHEQYF. The CDR3 DNA reads TGTGCCAGCAGCCAAGTGTCTAGCGGGAGCCACGAGCAGTACTTC.